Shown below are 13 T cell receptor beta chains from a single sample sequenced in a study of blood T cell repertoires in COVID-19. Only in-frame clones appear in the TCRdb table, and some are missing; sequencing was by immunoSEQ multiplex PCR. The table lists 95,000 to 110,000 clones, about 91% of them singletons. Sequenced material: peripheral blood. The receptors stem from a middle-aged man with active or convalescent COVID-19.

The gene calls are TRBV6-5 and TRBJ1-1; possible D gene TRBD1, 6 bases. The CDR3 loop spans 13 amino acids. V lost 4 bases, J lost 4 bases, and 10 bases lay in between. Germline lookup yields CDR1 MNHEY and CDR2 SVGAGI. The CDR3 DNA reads TGTGCCAGCAGTTTACAGGGTGGCACTGAAGCTTTCTTT. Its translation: CASSLQGGTEAFF.

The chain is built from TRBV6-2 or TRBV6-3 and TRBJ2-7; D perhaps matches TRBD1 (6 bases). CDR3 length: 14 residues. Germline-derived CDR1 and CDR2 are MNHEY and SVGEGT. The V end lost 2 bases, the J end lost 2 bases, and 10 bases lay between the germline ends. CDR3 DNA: TGTGCCAGCAGTTACGGGGGCAGGACCTACGAGCAGTACTTC. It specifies CASSYGGRTYEQYF.

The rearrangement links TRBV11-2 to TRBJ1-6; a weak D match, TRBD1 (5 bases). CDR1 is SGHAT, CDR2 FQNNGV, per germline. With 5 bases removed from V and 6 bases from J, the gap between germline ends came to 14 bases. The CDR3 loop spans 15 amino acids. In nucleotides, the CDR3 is TGTGCCAGCAGCGCCCGGGGGATTTCTAATTCACCCCTCCACTTT. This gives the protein CASSARGISNSPLHF.

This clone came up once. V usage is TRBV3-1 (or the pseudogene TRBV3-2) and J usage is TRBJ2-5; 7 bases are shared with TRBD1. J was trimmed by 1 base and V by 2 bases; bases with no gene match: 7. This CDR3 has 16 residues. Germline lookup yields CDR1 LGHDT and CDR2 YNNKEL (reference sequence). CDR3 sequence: CASSQQTGTVQETQYF. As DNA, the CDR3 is TGTGCCAGCAGCCAACAGACAGGGACAGTCCAAGAGACCCAGTACTTC.

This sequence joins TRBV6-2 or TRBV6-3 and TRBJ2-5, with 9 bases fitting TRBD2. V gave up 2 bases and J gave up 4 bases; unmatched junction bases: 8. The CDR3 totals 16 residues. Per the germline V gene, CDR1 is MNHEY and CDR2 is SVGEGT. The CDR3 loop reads CASSYGAGGPRETQYF. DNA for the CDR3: TGTGCCAGCAGTTACGGTGCGGGAGGGCCCCGAGAGACCCAGTACTTC.

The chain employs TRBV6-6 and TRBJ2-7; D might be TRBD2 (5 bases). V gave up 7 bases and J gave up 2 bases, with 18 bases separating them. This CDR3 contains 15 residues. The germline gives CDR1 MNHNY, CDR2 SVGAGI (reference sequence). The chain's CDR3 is CASINQKLDAYEQYF. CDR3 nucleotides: TGTGCCAGCATCAATCAGAAACTAGATGCCTACGAGCAGTACTTC.

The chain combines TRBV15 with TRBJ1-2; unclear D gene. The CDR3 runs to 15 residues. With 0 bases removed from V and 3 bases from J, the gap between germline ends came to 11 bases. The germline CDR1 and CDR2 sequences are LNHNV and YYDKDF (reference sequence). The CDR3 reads CATSRDGLEYYGYTF. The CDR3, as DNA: TGTGCCACCAGCAGAGATGGACTCGAGTACTATGGCTACACCTTC.

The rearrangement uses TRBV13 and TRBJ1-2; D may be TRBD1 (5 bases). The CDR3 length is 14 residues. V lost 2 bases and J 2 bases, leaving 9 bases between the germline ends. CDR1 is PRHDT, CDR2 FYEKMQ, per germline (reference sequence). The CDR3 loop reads CASSLFSGNYGYTF. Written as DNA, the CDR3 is TGTGCCAGCAGCTTATTTTCAGGGAACTATGGCTACACCTTC.

CDR3: CASMAGGSGRETQYF. Here the CDR3 DNA reads TGCGCCAGCATGGCGGGAGGGAGTGGGCGCGAGACCCAGTACTTC. The chain links TRBV5-1 to TRBJ2-5; the match to TRBD2 covers 9 bases. The CDR3 consists of 15 residues. The germline V gene encodes CDR1 SGHRS and CDR2 YFSETQ. The ends lost 6 bases at V and 5 bases at J; junction bases unmatched: 11.

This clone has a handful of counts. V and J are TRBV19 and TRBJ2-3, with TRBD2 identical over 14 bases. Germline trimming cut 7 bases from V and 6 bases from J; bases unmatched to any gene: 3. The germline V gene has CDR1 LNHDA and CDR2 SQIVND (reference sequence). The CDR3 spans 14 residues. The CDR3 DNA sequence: TGTGCCAGTACGAGGACTAGCGGGAGGGATACGCAGTATTTT. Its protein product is CASTRTSGRDTQYF.

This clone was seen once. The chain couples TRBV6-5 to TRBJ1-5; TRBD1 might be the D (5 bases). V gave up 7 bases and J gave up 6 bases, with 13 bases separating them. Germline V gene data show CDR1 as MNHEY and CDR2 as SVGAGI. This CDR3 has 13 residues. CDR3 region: CASTSQGFQPQHF. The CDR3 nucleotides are TGTGCCAGCACTTCCCAGGGTTTTCAGCCCCAGCATTTT.

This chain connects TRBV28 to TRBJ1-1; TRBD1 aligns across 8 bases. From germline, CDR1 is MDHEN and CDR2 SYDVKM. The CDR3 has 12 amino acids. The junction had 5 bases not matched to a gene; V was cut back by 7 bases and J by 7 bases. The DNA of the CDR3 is TGTGCCAGCACCCCTGGACAGGGTGAAGCTTTCTTT. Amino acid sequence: CASTPGQGEAFF. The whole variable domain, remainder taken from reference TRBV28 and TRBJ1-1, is DVKVTQSSRYLVKRTGEKVFLECVQDMDHENMFWYRQDPGLGLRLIYFSYDVKMKEKGDIPEGYSVSREKKERFSLILESASTNQTSMYLCASTPGQGEAFFGQGTRLTVV.

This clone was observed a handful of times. CDR3 region: CASTLPLGRTEAFF. Written as DNA, the CDR3 is TGTGCCTCCACCCTCCCCCTTGGTAGAACTGAAGCTTTCTTT. The chain couples TRBV30 to TRBJ1-1; D remains ambiguous. From germline, CDR1 is GTSNPN and CDR2 SVGIG (reference sequence). V lost 7 bases and J lost 5, with 20 bases in between. The CDR3 length is 14 residues.